A selection of T cell receptor beta chains follows, all from one sample in a study of T cells in Graves' hyperthyroidism and ophthalmopathy. TCRdb redid the calling of the multiplex PCR reads with MiXCR, one entry per CDR3 protein. There are hundreds of thousands of distinct CDR3 sequences in the sample; around 13% occur only once, and roughly 10% lies in the top ten. The sample taken for sequencing was blood. The receptors originated from a woman under 30 with Graves' hyperthyroidism. The CDR3 runs from the conserved cysteine through the conserved F or W. D genes are given only for firm matches. Clone sizes are given selectively: once, few, many, or a class where the clone is expanded.

D gene: -
CDR3 length: 15
J gene: TRBJ2-7
V gene: TRBV28
clone size: -
CDR3 protein: CASTPLGRVSYEQYF
CDR3 DNA: TGTGCCAGCACTCCCCTCGGACGGGTCTCCTACGAGCAGTACTTC

D gene: TRBD1
CDR3 length: 15
J gene: TRBJ1-5
V gene: TRBV7-2
clone size: -
CDR3 protein: CASSARQGQGQPQHF
CDR3 DNA: TGTGCCAGCAGCGCCAGACAGGGTCAAGGACAGCCCCAGCATTTT

D gene: TRBD2
CDR3 length: 16
J gene: TRBJ2-7
V gene: TRBV25-1
clone size: few
CDR3 protein: CASSEGPAGEYYEQYF
CDR3 DNA: TGTGCCAGCAGTGAAGGGCCAGCGGGGGAATACTACGAGCAGTACTTC

D gene: -
CDR3 length: 13
J gene: TRBJ2-7
V gene: TRBV27
clone size: many
CDR3 protein: CASSLWASYEQYF
CDR3 DNA: TGTGCCAGCAGTTTATGGGCCTCCTACGAGCAGTACTTC

D gene: TRBD2
CDR3 length: 15
J gene: TRBJ2-1
V gene: TRBV20-1
clone size: many
CDR3 protein: CSARAGPISYNEQFF
CDR3 DNA: TGCAGTGCGAGAGCGGGACCTATCTCCTACAATGAGCAGTTCTTC

D gene: TRBD1
CDR3 length: 15
J gene: TRBJ2-5
V gene: TRBV7-9
clone size: many
CDR3 protein: CASSSRDRGVVAQYF
CDR3 DNA: TGTGCCAGCAGCTCCCGGGACAGGGGGGTCGTGGCCCAGTACTTC

D gene: -
CDR3 length: 16
J gene: TRBJ1-4
V gene: TRBV30
clone size: many
CDR3 protein: CAWSVPRRQGEEKLFF
CDR3 DNA: TGTGCCTGGAGTGTACCAAGGAGGCAGGGAGAAGAAAAACTGTTTTTT

D gene: TRBD2
CDR3 length: 12
J gene: TRBJ2-5
V gene: TRBV5-4
clone size: once
CDR3 protein: CASGYGGETQYF
CDR3 DNA: TGTGCCAGCGGTTACGGGGGGGAGACCCAGTACTTC

D gene: -
CDR3 length: 13
J gene: TRBJ1-5
V gene: TRBV18
clone size: many
CDR3 protein: CASSPGGPQPQHF
CDR3 DNA: TGTGCCAGCTCACCGGGGGGCCCTCAGCCCCAGCATTTT

D gene: -
CDR3 length: 13
J gene: TRBJ1-2
V gene: TRBV5-1
clone size: many
CDR3 protein: CASSLDEGYGYTF
CDR3 DNA: TGCGCCAGCAGCTTAGATGAGGGCTACGGCTACACCTTC

D gene: -
CDR3 length: 14
J gene: TRBJ1-3
V gene: TRBV2
clone size: -
CDR3 protein: CASSVSGVGNTIYF
CDR3 DNA: TGTGCCAGCAGTGTTTCCGGAGTAGGAAACACCATATATTTT

D gene: -
CDR3 length: 15
J gene: TRBJ1-1
V gene: TRBV7-2
clone size: many
CDR3 protein: CASSFRGLRNTEAFF
CDR3 DNA: TGTGCCAGCAGCTTCAGGGGTTTAAGGAACACTGAAGCTTTCTTT

D gene: TRBD1
CDR3 length: 14
J gene: TRBJ2-1
V gene: TRBV27
clone size: -
CDR3 protein: CASSLDRGQGEQCF
CDR3 DNA: TGTGCCAGCAGTTTAGACAGGGGGCAAGGTGAGCAGTGCTTC

D gene: -
CDR3 length: 13
J gene: TRBJ1-1
V gene: TRBV11-1
clone size: many
CDR3 protein: CASSLHMNTEAFF
CDR3 DNA: TGTGCCAGCAGCTTACATATGAACACTGAAGCTTTCTTT

D gene: -
CDR3 length: 15
J gene: TRBJ2-7
V gene: TRBV6-2/TRBV6-3
clone size: many
CDR3 protein: CASSSLRQSSYEQYF
CDR3 DNA: TGTGCCAGCAGTTCCCTCCGGCAGAGCTCCTACGAGCAGTACTTC

D gene: -
CDR3 length: 14
J gene: TRBJ1-1
V gene: TRBV20-1
clone size: many
CDR3 protein: CSAREKVMNTEAFF
CDR3 DNA: TGCAGTGCTAGAGAGAAGGTGATGAACACTGAAGCTTTCTTT

D gene: -
CDR3 length: 17
J gene: TRBJ2-1
V gene: TRBV6-2/TRBV6-3
clone size: -
CDR3 protein: CASSYSVVAIDYNEQFF
CDR3 DNA: TGTGCCAGCAGTTACTCCGTAGTAGCAATCGACTACAATGAGCAGTTCTTC

D gene: -
CDR3 length: 14
J gene: TRBJ2-6
V gene: TRBV12-3/TRBV12-4
clone size: -
CDR3 protein: CASTLLSGANVLTF
CDR3 DNA: TGTGCCAGCACCCTTCTCTCTGGGGCCAACGTCCTGACTTTC

D gene: -
CDR3 length: 12
J gene: TRBJ2-3
V gene: TRBV11-2
clone size: many
CDR3 protein: CASISPAGTQYF
CDR3 DNA: TGTGCCAGCATCTCACCGGCGGGTACGCAGTATTTT

D gene: TRBD2
CDR3 length: 16
J gene: TRBJ2-1
V gene: TRBV13
clone size: few
CDR3 protein: CASSSRLAVSYNEQFF
CDR3 DNA: TGTGCCAGCAGCTCCCGACTAGCGGTCTCCTACAATGAGCAGTTCTTC

D gene: TRBD2
CDR3 length: 14
J gene: TRBJ2-2
V gene: TRBV6-5
clone size: few
CDR3 protein: CASSYGRETGELFF
CDR3 DNA: TGTGCCAGCAGTTACGGGCGGGAGACCGGGGAGCTGTTTTTT

D gene: TRBD1
CDR3 length: 15
J gene: TRBJ1-2
V gene: TRBV27
clone size: -
CDR3 protein: CASSFRGTANYGYTF
CDR3 DNA: TGTGCCAGCAGTTTCCGCGGGACAGCTAACTATGGCTACACCTTC

D gene: -
CDR3 length: 15
J gene: TRBJ1-1
V gene: TRBV7-3
clone size: many
CDR3 protein: CASSLTGGGNTEAFF
CDR3 DNA: TGTGCCAGCAGCTTAACGGGTGGGGGGAACACTGAAGCTTTCTTT

D gene: -
CDR3 length: 11
J gene: TRBJ2-5
V gene: TRBV6-1
clone size: few
CDR3 protein: CATNRRETQYF
CDR3 DNA: TGTGCCACAAACCGGCGGGAGACCCAGTACTTC

D gene: TRBD1
CDR3 length: 12
J gene: TRBJ1-6
V gene: TRBV19
clone size: few
CDR3 protein: CASREGQLPLHF
CDR3 DNA: TGTGCCAGTAGGGAGGGACAGTTACCCCTCCACTTT

D gene: -
CDR3 length: 16
J gene: TRBJ1-1
V gene: TRBV11-2
clone size: many
CDR3 protein: CASSPPPPALATEAFF
CDR3 DNA: TGTGCCAGCAGCCCCCCCCCCCCAGCGTTAGCGACTGAAGCTTTCTTT

D gene: TRBD2
CDR3 length: 14
J gene: TRBJ2-7
V gene: TRBV20-1
clone size: -
CDR3 protein: CSAINSGSSYEQYF
CDR3 DNA: TGCAGTGCTATCAATAGCGGGAGCTCCTACGAGCAGTACTTC

D gene: -
CDR3 length: 15
J gene: TRBJ2-7
V gene: TRBV27
clone size: few
CDR3 protein: CASGLGGDAAYEQYF
CDR3 DNA: TGTGCCAGCGGGCTGGGTGGGGACGCAGCCTACGAGCAGTACTTC

D gene: -
CDR3 length: 14
J gene: TRBJ1-5
V gene: TRBV12-3/TRBV12-4
clone size: many
CDR3 protein: CASSATGRSQPQHF
CDR3 DNA: TGTGCCAGCAGTGCAACAGGACGCTCTCAGCCCCAGCATTTT

D gene: TRBD1
CDR3 length: 15
J gene: TRBJ1-5
V gene: TRBV6-1
clone size: -
CDR3 protein: CVTGQDFYSNQPQHF
CDR3 DNA: TGTGTGACGGGACAGGACTTTTATAGCAATCAGCCCCAGCATTTT

D gene: -
CDR3 length: 12
J gene: TRBJ2-5
V gene: TRBV10-3
clone size: few
CDR3 protein: CAISEGSPLQYF
CDR3 DNA: TGTGCCATCAGTGAAGGAAGCCCTCTTCAGTACTTC

D gene: -
CDR3 length: 12
J gene: TRBJ1-1
V gene: TRBV27
clone size: many
CDR3 protein: CASGRENTEAFF
CDR3 DNA: TGTGCCAGCGGCAGAGAGAACACTGAAGCTTTCTTT

D gene: -
CDR3 length: 13
J gene: TRBJ2-2
V gene: TRBV28
clone size: -
CDR3 protein: CASRGVLTGELFF
CDR3 DNA: TGTGCCAGCAGGGGGGTGCTCACCGGGGAGCTGTTTTTT

D gene: TRBD1
CDR3 length: 14
J gene: TRBJ2-7
V gene: TRBV19
clone size: -
CDR3 protein: CAGSTGGRAYEQYF
CDR3 DNA: TGTGCCGGTAGTACAGGGGGCAGGGCCTACGAGCAGTACTTC

D gene: -
CDR3 length: 13
J gene: TRBJ2-1
V gene: TRBV11-3
clone size: many
CDR3 protein: CASSFRGPNEQFF
CDR3 DNA: TGTGCCAGCAGCTTCCGCGGGCCGAATGAGCAGTTCTTC

D gene: -
CDR3 length: 14
J gene: TRBJ2-1
V gene: TRBV5-6
clone size: few
CDR3 protein: CASSFPGPSWEQFF
CDR3 DNA: TGTGCCAGCAGCTTTCCGGGACCCTCGTGGGAGCAGTTCTTC

D gene: -
CDR3 length: 15
J gene: TRBJ1-1
V gene: TRBV7-9
clone size: few
CDR3 protein: CASSLGHRRGTEAFF
CDR3 DNA: TGTGCCAGCAGCTTGGGACACCGCCGGGGAACTGAAGCTTTCTTT